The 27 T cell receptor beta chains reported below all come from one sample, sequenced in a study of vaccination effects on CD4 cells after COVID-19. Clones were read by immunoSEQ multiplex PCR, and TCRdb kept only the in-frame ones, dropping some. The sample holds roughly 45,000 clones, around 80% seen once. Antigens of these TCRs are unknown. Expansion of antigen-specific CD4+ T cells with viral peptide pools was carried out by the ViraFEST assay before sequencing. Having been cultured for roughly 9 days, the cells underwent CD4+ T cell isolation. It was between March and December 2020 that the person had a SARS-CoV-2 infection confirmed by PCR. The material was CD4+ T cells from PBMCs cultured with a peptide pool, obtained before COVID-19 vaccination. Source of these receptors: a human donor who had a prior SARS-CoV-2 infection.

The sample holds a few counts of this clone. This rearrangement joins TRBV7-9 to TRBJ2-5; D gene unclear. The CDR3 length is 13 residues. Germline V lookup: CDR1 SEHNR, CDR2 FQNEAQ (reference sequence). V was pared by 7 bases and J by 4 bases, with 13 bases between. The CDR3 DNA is TGTGCCAGCACCCCTACGGCAGCAGAGACCCAGTACTTC. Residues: CASTPTAAETQYF.

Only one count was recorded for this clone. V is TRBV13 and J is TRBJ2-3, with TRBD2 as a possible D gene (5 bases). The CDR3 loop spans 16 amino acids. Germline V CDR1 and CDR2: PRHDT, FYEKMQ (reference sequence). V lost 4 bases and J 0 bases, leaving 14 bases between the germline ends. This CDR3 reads CASSWTRGSSTDTQYF. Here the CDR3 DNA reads TGTGCCAGCAGCTGGACTCGCGGGTCCAGCACAGATACGCAGTATTTT.

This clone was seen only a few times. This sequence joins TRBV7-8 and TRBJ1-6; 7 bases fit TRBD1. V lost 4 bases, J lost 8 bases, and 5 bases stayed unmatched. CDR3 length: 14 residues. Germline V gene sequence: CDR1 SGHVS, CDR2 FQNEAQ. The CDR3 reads CASSSPGGDSPLHF. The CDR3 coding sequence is TGTGCCAGCAGCTCGCCAGGGGGGGATTCACCCCTCCACTTT.

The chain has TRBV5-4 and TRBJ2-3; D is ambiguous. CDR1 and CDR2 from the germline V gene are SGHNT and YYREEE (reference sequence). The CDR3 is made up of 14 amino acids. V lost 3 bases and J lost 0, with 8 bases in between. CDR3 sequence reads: CASSSPTSTDTQYF. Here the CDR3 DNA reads TGTGCCAGCAGCTCTCCGACTAGCACAGATACGCAGTATTTT.

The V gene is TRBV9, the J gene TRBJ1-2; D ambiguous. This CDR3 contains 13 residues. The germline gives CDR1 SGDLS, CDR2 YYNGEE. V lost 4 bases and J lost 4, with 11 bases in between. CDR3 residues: CASSRTETYGYTF. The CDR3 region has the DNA TGTGCCAGCAGCCGAACAGAGACCTATGGCTACACCTTC.

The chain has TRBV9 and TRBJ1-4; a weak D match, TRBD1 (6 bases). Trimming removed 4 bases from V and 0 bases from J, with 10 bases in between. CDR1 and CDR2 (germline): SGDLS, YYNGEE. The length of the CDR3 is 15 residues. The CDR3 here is CASSPTGATNEKLFF. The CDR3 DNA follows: TGTGCCAGCAGCCCGACAGGCGCAACTAATGAAAAACTGTTTTTT.

CDR3 DNA: TGTGCCAGCAGTTCCCCCAACGAAAAACTGTTTTTT. Protein product: CASSSPNEKLFF. The V gene is TRBV28, the J gene TRBJ1-4; D gene unclear. Germline CDR1 is MDHEN and CDR2 is SYDVKM. This CDR3 has 12 amino acids. Trimming took 4 bases from V and 8 from J, leaving 8 bases between them.

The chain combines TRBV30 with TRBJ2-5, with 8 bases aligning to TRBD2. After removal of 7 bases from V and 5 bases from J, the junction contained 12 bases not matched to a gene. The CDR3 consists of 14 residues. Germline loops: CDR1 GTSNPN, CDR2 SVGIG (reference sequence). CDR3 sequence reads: CASRRGGAGETQYF. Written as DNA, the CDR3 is TGTGCCTCACGACGGGGGGGCGCGGGGGAGACCCAGTACTTC.

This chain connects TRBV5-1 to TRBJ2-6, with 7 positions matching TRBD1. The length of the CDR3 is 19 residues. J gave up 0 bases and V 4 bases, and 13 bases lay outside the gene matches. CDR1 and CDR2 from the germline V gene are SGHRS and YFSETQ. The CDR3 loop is CASSQYRDSGFSGANVLTF. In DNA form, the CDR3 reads TGCGCCAGCAGCCAATACCGGGACAGCGGATTCTCTGGGGCCAACGTCCTGACTTTC.

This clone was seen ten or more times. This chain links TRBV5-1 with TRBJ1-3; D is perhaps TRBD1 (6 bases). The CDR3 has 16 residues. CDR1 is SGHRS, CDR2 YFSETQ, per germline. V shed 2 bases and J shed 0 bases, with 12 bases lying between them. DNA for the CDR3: TGCGCCAGCAGCTTAACCGGGACATTCTCTGGAAACACCATATATTTT. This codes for CASSLTGTFSGNTIYF.

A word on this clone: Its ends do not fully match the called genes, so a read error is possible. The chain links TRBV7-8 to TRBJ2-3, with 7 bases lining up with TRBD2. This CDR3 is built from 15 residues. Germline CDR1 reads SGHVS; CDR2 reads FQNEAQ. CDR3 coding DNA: TGTGCCAGCAGCCCAGGTCCAGCGGGGACCGATACGCCGTATTTT. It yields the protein CASSPGPAGTDTPYF.

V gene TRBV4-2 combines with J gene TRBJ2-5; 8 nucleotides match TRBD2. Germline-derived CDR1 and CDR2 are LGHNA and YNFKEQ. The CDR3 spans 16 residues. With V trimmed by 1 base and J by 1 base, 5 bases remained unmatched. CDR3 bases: TGTGCCAGCAGCCAAGGGCAGGCGGGGGGCCAAGAGACCCAGTACTTC. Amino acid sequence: CASSQGQAGGQETQYF.

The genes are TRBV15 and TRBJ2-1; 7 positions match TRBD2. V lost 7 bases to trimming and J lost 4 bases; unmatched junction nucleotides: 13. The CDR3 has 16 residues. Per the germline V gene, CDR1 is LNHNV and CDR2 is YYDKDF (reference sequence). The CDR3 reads CATTSGSAGEYNEQFF. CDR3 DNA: TGTGCCACCACGTCAGGATCCGCGGGAGAATACAATGAGCAGTTCTTC.

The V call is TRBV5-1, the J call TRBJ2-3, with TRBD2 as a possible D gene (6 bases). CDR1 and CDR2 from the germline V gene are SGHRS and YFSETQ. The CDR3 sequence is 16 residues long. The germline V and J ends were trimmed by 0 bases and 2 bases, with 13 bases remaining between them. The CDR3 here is CASSLEGGKNTDTQYF. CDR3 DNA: TGCGCCAGCAGCTTGGAGGGCGGGAAGAACACAGATACGCAGTATTTT. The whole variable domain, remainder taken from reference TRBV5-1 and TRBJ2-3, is KAGVTQTPRYLIKTRGQQVTLSCSPISGHRSVSWYQQTPGQGLQFLFEYFSETQRNKGNFPGRFSGRQFSNSRSEMNVSTLELGDSALYLCASSLEGGKNTDTQYFGPGTRLTVL.

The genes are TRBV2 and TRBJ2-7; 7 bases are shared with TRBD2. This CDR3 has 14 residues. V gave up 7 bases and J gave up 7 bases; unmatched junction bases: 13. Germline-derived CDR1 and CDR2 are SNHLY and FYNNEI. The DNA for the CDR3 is TGTGCCAGCAATCAACCGGGAGGCTCGGGAGAGCAGTACTTC. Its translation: CASNQPGGSGEQYF. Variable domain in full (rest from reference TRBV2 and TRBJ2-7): EPEVTQTPSHQVTQMGQEVILRCVPISNHLYFYWYRQILGQKVEFLVSFYNNEISEKSEIFDDQFSVERPDGSNFTLKIRSTKLEDSAMYFCASNQPGGSGEQYFGPGTRLTVT.

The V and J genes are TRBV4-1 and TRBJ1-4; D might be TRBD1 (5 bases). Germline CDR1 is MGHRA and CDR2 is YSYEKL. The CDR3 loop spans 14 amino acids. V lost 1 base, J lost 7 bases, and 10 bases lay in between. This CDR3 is CASSQGRVREKLFF. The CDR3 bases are TGCGCCAGCAGCCAAGGCAGGGTGCGTGAAAAACTGTTTTTT.

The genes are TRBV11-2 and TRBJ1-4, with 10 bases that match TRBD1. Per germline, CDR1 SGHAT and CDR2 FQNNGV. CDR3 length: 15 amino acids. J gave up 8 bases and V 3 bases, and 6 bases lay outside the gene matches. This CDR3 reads CASSFRQGAREKLFF. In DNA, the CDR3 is TGTGCCAGCAGCTTCCGACAGGGGGCGCGCGAAAAACTGTTTTTT.

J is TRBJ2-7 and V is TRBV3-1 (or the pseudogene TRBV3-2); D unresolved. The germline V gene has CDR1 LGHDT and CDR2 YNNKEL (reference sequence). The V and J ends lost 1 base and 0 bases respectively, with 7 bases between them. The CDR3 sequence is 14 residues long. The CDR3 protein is CASSQVPSSYEQYF. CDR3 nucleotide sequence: TGTGCCAGCAGCCAAGTCCCTAGCTCCTACGAGCAGTACTTC.

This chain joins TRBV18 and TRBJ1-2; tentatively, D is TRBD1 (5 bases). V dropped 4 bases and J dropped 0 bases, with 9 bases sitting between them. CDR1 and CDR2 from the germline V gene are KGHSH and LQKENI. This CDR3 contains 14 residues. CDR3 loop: CASSRDRANYGYTF. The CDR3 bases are TGTGCCAGCTCACGGGACCGAGCTAACTATGGCTACACCTTC.

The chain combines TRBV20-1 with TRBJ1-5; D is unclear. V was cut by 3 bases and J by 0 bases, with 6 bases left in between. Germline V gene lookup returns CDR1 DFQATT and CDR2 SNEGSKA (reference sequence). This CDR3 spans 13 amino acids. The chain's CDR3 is CSASGDSNQPQHF. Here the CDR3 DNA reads TGCAGTGCTAGTGGGGATAGCAATCAGCCCCAGCATTTT.

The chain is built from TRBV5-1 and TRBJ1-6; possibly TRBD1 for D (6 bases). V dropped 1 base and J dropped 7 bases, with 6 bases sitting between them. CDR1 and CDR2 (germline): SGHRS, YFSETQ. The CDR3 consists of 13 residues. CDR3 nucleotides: TGCGCCAGCAGCTTGACAGGGAATTCACCCCTCCACTTT. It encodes CASSLTGNSPLHF.

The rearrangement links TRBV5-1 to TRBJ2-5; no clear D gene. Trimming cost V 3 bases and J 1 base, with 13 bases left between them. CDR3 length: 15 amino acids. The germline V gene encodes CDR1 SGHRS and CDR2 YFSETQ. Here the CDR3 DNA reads TGCGCCAGCAGCTACGGGCCAGGCCCCCAAGAGACCCAGTACTTC. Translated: CASSYGPGPQETQYF.

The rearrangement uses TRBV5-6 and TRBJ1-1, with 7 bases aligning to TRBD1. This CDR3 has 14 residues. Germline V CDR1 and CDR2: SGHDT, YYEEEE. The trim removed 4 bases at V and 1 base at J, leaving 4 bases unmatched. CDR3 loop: CASSPGTENTEAFF. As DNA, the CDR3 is TGTGCCAGCAGCCCCGGGACAGAGAACACTGAAGCTTTCTTT.

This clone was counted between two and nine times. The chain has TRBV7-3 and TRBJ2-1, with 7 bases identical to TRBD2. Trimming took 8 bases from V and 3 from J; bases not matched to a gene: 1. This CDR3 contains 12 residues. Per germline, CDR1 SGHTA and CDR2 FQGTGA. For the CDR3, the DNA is TGTGCCAGCGGGAGGGACTACAATGAGCAGTTCTTC. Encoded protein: CASGRDYNEQFF.

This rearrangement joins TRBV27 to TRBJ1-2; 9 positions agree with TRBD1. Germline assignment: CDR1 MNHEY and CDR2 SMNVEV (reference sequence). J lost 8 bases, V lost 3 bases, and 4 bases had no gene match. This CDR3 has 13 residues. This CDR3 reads CASSLGQGGGYTF. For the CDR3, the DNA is TGTGCCAGCAGTTTGGGACAGGGAGGCGGCTACACCTTC.

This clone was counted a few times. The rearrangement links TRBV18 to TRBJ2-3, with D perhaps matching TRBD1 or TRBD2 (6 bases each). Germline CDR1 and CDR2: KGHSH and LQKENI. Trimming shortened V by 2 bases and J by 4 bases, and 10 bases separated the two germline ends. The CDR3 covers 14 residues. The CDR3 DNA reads TGTGCCAGCTCACCAACCGGGGGCCCAGATACGCAGTATTTT. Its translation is CASSPTGGPDTQYF.

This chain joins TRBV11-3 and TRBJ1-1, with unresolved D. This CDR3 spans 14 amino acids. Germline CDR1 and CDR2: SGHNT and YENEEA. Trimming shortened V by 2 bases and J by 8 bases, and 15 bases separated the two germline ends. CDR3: CASSLNRSPAEAFF. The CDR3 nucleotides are TGTGCCAGCAGCTTAAATCGGAGTCCCGCCGAAGCTTTCTTT.